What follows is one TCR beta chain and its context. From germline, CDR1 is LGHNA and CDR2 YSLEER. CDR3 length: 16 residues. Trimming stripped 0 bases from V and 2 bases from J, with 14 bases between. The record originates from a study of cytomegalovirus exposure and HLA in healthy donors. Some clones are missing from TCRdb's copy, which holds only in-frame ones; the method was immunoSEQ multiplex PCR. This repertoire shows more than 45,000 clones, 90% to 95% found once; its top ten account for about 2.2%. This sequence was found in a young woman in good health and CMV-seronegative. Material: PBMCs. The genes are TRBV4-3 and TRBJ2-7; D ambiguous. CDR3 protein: CASSQEIRQRPYEQYF. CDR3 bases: TGCGCCAGCAGCCAAGAGATAAGGCAGAGGCCCTACGAGCAGTACTTC.